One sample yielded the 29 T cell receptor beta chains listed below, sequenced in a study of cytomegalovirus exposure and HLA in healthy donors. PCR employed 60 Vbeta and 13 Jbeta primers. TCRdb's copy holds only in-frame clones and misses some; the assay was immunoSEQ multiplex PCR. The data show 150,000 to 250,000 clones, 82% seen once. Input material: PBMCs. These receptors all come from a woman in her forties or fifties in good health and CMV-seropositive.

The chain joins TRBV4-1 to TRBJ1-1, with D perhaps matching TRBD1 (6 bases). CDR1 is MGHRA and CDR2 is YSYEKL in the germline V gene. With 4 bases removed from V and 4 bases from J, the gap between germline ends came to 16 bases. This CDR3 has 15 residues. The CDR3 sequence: CASSPDLGAGTEAFF. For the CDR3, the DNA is TGCGCCAGCAGCCCGGACCTGGGGGCCGGCACTGAAGCTTTCTTT.

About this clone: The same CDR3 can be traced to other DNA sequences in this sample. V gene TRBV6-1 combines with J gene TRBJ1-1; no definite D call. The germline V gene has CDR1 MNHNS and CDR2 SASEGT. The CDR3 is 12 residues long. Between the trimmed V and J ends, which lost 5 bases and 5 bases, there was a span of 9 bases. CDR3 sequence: CASSFRGTEAFF. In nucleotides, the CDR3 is TGTGCCAGCAGTTTTAGAGGGACTGAAGCTTTCTTT.

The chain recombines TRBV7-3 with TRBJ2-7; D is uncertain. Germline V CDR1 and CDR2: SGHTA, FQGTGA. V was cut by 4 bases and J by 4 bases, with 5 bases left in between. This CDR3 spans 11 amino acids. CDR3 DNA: TGTGCCAGCAGCTCCGTTTACGAGCAGTACTTC. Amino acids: CASSSVYEQYF.

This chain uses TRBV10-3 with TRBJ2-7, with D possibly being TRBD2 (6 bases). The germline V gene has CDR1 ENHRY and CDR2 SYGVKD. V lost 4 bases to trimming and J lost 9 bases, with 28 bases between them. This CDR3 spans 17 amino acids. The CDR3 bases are TGTGCCATCAGTGGGCGGACGGGTGTGGGGGGACCTACGAGGCAGTACTTC. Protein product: CAISGRTGVGGPTRQYF.

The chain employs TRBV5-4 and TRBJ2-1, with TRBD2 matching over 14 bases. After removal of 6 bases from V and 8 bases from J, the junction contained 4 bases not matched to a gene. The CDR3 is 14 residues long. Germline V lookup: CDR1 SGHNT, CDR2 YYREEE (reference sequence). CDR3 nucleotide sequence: TGTGCCAGCACCGGGACTAGCGGGAGAGATGAGCAGTTCTTC. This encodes CASTGTSGRDEQFF.

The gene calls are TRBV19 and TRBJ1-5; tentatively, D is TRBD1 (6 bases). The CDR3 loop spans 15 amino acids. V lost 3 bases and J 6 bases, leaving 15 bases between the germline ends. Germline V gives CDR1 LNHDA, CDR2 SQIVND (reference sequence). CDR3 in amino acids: CASSIWTEGAQPQHF. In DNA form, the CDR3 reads TGTGCCAGTAGTATTTGGACAGAAGGAGCTCAGCCCCAGCATTTT.

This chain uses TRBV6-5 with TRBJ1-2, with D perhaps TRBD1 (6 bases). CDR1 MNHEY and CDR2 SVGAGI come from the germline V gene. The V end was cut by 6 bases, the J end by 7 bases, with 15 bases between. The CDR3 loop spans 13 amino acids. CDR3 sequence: CASRLRGSGGYTF. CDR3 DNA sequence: TGTGCCAGCAGGCTCAGGGGTTCGGGTGGCTACACCTTC.

The CDR3 reads CASSPGLNEQFF. CDR3 coding DNA: TGTGCCAGCAGCCCGGGACTAAATGAGCAGTTCTTC. The chain employs TRBV7-9 and TRBJ2-1, with TRBD2 matching 7 bases. V was pared by 5 bases and J by 7 bases, with 2 bases of the junction left unmatched. Germline V gene data show CDR1 as SEHNR and CDR2 as FQNEAQ (reference sequence). The CDR3 contains 12 residues.

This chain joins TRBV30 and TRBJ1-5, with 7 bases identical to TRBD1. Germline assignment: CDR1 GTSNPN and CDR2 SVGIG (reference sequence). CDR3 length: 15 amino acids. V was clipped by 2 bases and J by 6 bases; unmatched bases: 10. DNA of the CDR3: TGTGCCTGGAGTAGGGGGCAGGAACCGTTTCAGCCCCAGCATTTT. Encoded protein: CAWSRGQEPFQPQHF. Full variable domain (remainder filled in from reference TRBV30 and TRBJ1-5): SQTIHQWPATLVQPVGSPLSLECTVEGTSNPNLYWYRQAAGRGLQLLFYSVGIGQISSEVPQNLSASRPQDRQFILSSKKLLLSDSGFYLCAWSRGQEPFQPQHFGDGTRLSIL.

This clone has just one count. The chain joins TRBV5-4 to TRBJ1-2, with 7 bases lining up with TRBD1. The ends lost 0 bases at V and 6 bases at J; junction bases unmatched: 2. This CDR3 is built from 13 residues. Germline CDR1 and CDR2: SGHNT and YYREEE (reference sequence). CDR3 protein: CASSLVGTDGYTF. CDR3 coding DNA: TGTGCCAGCAGCTTGGTAGGGACAGATGGCTACACCTTC.

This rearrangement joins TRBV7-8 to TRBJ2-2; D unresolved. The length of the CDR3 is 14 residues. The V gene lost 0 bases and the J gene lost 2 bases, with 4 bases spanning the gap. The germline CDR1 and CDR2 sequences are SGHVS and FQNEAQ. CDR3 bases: TGTGCCAGCAGCTTAGCCTACAACACCGGGGAGCTGTTTTTT. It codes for CASSLAYNTGELFF.

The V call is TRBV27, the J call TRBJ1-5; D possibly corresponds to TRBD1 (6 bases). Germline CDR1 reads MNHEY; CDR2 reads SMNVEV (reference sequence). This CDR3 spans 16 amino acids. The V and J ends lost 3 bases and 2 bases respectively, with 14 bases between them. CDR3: CASSLRGTSGNQPQHF. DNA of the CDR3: TGTGCCAGCAGTTTGAGGGGGACCTCTGGCAATCAGCCCCAGCATTTT.

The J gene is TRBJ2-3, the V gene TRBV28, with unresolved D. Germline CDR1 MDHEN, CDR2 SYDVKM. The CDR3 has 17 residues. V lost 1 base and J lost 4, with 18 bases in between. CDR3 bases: TGTGCCAGCAGTTTATCTCAGCGCCCAGAGAGATCAGATACGCAGTATTTT. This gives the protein CASSLSQRPERSDTQYF. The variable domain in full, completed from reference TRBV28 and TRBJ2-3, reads DVKVTQSSRYLVKRTGEKVFLECVQDMDHENMFWYRQDPGLGLRLIYFSYDVKMKEKGDIPEGYSVSREKKERFSLILESASTNQTSMYLCASSLSQRPERSDTQYFGPGTRLTVL.

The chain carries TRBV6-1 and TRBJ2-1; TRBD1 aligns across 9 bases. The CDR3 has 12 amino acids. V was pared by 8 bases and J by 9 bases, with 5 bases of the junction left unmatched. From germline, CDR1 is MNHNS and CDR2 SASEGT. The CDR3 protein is CASPGQGAEQFF. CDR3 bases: TGTGCCAGCCCGGGACAGGGAGCTGAGCAGTTCTTC.

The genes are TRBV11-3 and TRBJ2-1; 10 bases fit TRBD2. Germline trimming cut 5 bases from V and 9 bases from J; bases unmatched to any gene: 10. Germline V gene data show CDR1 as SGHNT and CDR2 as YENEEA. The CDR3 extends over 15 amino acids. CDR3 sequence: CASSPVAGGDAEQFF. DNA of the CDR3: TGTGCCAGCAGCCCCGTAGCGGGGGGCGACGCTGAGCAGTTCTTC.

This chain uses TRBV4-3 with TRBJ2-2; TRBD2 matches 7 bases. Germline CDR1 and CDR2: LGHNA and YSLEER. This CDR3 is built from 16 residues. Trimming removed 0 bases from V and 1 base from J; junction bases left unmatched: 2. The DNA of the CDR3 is TGCGCCAGCAGCCAAGATCCTAGCGGGAACACCGGGGAGCTGTTTTTT. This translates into CASSQDPSGNTGELFF.

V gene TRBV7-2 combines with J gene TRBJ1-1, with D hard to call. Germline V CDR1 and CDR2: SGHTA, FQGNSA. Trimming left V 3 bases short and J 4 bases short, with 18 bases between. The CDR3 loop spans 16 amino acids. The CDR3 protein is CASSLVSGGAGTEAFF. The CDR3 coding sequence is TGTGCCAGCAGCTTGGTGAGTGGTGGCGCAGGCACTGAAGCTTTCTTT.

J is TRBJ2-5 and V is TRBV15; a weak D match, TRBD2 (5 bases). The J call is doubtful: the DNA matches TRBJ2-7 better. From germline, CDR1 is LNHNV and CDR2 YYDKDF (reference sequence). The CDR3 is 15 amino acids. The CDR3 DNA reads TGTGCCACCAGCAGAGACGGGGAGCACTCCTACGAGCAGTACTTC. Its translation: CATSRDGEHSYEQYF.

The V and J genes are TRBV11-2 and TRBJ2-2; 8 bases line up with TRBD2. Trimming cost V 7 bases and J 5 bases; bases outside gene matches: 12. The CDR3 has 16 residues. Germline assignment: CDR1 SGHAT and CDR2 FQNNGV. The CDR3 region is CASTRAGARGTGELFF. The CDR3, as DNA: TGTGCCAGCACCAGAGCGGGAGCTAGGGGTACCGGGGAGCTGTTTTTT.

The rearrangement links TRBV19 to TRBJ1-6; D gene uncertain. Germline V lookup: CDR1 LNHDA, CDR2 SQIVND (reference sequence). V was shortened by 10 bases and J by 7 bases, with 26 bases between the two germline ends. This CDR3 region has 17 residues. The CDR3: CAKKQIPRTSRNSPLHF. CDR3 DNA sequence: TGTGCCAAAAAACAAATCCCCCGGACTAGTAGGAATTCACCCCTCCACTTT. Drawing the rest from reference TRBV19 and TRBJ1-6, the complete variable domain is DGGITQSPKYLFRKEGQNVTLSCEQNLNHDAMYWYRQDPGQGLRLIYYSQIVNDFQKGDIAEGYSVSREKKESFPLTVTSAQKNPTAFYLCAKKQIPRTSRNSPLHFGNGTRLTVT.

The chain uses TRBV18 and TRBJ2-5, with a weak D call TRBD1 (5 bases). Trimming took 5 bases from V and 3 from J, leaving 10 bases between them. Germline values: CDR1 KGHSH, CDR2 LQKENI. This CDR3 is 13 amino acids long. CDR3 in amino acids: CASSFSREETQYF. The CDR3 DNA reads TGTGCCAGCTCATTCTCCAGGGAAGAGACCCAGTACTTC.

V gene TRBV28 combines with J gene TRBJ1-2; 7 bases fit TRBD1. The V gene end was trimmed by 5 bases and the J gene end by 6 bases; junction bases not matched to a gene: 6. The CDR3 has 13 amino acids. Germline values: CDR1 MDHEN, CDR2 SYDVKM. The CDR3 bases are TGTGCCAGCAGTCCCGGACAGGTTCATGGCTACACCTTC. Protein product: CASSPGQVHGYTF.

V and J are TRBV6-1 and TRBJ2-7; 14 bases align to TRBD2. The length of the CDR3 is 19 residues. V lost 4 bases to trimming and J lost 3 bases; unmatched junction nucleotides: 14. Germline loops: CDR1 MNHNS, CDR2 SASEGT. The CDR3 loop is CASSGSTSGRAGEFYEQYF. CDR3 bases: TGTGCCAGCAGTGGCTCGACTAGCGGGAGGGCCGGCGAGTTCTACGAGCAGTACTTC.

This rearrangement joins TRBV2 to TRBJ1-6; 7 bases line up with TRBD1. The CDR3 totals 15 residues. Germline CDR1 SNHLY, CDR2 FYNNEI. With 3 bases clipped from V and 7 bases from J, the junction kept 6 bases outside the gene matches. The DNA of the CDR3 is TGTGCCAGCAGTGAGGCCGGGACAGCCAATTCACCCCTCCACTTT. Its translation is CASSEAGTANSPLHF.

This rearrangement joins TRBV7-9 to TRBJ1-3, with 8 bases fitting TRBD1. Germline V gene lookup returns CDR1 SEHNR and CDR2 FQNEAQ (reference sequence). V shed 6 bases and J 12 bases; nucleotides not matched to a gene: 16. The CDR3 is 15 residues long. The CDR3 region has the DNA TGTGCCAGCAGTCTTCCGCAGGACAGGGTTTCATTCATATATTTT. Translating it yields CASSLPQDRVSFIYF.

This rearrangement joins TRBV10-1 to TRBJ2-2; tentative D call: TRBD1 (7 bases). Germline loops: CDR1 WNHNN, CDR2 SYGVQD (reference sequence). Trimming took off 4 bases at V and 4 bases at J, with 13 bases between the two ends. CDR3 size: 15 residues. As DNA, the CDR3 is TGCGCCAGCAGTGCCGGGCAGGGGGGCACCGGGGAGCTGTTTTTT. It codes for CASSAGQGGTGELFF.

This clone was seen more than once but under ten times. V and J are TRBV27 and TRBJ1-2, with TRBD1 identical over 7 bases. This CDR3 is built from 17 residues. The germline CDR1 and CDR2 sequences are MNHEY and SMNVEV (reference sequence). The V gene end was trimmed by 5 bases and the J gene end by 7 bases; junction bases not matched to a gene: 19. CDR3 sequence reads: CASSVLAPRDSLVGYTF. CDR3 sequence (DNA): TGTGCCAGCAGTGTATTGGCCCCACGGGACAGCCTCGTTGGCTACACCTTC.

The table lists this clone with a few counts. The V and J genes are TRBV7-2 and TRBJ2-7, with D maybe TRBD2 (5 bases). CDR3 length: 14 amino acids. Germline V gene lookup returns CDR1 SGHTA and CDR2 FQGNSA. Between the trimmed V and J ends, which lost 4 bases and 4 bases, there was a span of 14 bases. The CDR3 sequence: CASSWAGVKYEQYF. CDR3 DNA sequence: TGTGCCAGCAGCTGGGCCGGGGTAAAGTACGAGCAGTACTTC.

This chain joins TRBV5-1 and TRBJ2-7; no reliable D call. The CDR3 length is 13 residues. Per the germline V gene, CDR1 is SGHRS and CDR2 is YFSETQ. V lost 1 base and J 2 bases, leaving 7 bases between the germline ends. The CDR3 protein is CASSLTTTYEQYF. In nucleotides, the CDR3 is TGCGCCAGCAGCTTGACAACCACCTACGAGCAGTACTTC.